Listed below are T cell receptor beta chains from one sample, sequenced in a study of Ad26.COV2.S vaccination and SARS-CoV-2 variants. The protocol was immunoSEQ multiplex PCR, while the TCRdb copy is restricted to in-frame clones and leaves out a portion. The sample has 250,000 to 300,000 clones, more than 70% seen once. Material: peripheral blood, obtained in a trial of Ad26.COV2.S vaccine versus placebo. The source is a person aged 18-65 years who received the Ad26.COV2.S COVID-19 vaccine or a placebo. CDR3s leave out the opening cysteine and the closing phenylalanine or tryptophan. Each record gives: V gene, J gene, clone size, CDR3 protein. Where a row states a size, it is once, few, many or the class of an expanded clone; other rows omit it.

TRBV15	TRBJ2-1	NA	ATSRDVLAGWMGEQF
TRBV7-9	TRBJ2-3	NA	ASSFFGGTDTQY
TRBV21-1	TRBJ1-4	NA	ASSKGGRLDEKLF
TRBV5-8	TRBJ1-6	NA	ASLRVSYNSPLH
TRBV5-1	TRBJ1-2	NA	ASSSQVFSYGYT
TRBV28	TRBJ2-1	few	ASSSSSGSAYNEQF
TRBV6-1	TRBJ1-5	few	ASSGSDRQGKGQPQH
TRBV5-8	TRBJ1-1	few	ASSTRLAATEAF
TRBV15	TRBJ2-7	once	ATSRQISGTGAYEQY
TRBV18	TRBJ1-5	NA	ASSPREDSNQPQH
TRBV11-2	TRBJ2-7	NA	ASSLDGDTKGRPYEQY
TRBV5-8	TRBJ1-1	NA	ASSFLGGANYDV
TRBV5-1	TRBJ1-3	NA	ASSLEGRVDTIY
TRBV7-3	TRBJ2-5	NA	ASSSDQRGVMYQETQY
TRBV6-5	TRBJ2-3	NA	ASISTDTQY
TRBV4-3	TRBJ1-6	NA	ASSLGLGSANSPLH
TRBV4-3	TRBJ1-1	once	ASSQGATEAF
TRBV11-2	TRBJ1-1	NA	ASSLEGGAGTEAF
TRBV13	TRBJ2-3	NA	ASSPTSTDTQY
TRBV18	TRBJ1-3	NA	ASSPFEGASGNTIY
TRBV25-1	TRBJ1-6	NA	ASSARVGINSPLH
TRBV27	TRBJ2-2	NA	ASSLQGRGTGELF
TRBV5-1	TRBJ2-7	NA	ASSLGEAYEQY
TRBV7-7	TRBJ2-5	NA	ASSSYLSGSETQY
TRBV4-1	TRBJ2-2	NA	ASSLIHDTGELF
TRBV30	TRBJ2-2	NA	AWSVGAGELF
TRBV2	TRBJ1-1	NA	ASSRRMNTEAF